This TCR beta chain came from a study of T cells in Graves' hyperthyroidism and ophthalmopathy. Germline V gene data show CDR1 as SGDLS and CDR2 as YYNGEE. The CDR3 covers 14 residues. V was trimmed by 3 bases and J by 1 base, leaving 7 bases between them. RNA transcripts served as the template for amplifying TCR beta CDR3 regions. The HTBI primer set was used in a first-round RT-PCR of the TCR CDR3. TCRdb used MiXCR to reprocess the multiplex PCR reads, holding one entry per CDR3 protein. The table records approximately 360,000 distinct CDR3 sequences, approximately 14% of them present only once. The sequenced sample was blood. The chain combines TRBV9 with TRBJ2-2; D gene ambiguous. The sequence came from a young woman with Graves' hyperthyroidism that later progressed to Graves' ophthalmopathy. The DNA for the CDR3 is TGTGCCAGCAGCGCATGGGGGAACACCGGGGAGCTGTTTTTT. It specifies CASSAWGNTGELFF.